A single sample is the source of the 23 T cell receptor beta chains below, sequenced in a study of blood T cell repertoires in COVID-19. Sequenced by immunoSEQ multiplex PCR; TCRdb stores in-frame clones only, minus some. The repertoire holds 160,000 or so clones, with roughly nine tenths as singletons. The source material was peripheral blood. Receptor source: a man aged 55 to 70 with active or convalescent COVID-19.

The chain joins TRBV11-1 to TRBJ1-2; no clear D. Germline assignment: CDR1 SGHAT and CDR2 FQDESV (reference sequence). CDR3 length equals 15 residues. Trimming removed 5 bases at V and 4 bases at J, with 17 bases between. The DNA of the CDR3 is TGTGCCAGCAGCCCAATTGTTCAGGCGATCTATGGCTACACCTTC. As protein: CASSPIVQAIYGYTF.

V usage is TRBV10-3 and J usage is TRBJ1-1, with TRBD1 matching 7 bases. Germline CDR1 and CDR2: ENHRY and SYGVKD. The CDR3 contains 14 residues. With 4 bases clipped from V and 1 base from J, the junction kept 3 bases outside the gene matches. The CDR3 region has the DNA TGTGCCATCAGTGTAGAGGGGGCGAACACTGAAGCTTTCTTT. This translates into CAISVEGANTEAFF.

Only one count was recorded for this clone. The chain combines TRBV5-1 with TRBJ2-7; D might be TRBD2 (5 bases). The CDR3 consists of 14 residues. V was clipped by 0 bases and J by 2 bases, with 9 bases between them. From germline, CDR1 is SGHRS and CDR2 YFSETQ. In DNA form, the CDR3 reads TGCGCCAGCAGCTTGGGGCGGGTTACCTACGAGCAGTACTTC. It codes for CASSLGRVTYEQYF.

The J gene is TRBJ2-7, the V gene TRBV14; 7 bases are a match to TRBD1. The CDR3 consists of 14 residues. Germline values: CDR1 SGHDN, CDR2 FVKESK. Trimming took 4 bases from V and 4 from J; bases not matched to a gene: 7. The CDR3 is CASSRRGQIYEQYF. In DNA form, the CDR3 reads TGTGCCAGCAGCCGTAGGGGACAGATATACGAGCAGTACTTC.

This CDR3 reads CSARGTDTQYF. Here the CDR3 DNA reads TGCAGTGCTCGCGGAACAGATACGCAGTATTTT. This chain uses TRBV20-1 with TRBJ2-3; D is unclear. CDR3 length equals 11 residues. CDR1 is DFQATT, CDR2 SNEGSKA, per germline (reference sequence). V was cut by 5 bases and J by 3 bases, with 6 bases left in between.

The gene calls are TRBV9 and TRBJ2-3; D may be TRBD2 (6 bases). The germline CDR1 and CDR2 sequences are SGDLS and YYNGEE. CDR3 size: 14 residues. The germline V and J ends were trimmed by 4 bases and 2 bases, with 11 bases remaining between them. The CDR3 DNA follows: TGTGCCAGCAGCCCCGGGAGCCTCACAGATACGCAGTATTTT. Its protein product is CASSPGSLTDTQYF.

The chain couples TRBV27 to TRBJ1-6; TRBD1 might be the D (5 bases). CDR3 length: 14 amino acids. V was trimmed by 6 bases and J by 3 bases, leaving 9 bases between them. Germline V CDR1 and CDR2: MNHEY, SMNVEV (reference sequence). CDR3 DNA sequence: TGTGCCAGCAGGGCAGGGATCTATAATTCACCCCTCCACTTT. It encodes CASRAGIYNSPLHF.

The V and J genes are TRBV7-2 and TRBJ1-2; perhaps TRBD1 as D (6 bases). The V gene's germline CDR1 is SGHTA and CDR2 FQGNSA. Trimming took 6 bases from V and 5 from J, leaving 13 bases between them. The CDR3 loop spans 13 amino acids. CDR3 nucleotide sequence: TGTGCCAGCAGTTATTACAGGGTTTATGGCTACACCTTC. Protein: CASSYYRVYGYTF.

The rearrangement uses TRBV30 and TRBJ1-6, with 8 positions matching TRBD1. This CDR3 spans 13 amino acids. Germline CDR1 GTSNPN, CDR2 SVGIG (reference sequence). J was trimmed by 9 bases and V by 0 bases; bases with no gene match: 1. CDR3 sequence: CAWSVQGGSPLHF. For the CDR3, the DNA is TGTGCCTGGAGTGTACAGGGGGGTTCACCCCTCCACTTT.

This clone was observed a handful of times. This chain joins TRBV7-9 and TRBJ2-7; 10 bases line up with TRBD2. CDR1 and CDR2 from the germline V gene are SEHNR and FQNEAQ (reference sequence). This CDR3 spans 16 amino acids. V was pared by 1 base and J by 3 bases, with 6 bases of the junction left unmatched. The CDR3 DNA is TGTGCCAGCAGCTTAGGGCCTAGCGGGAGCGTCTACGAGCAGTACTTC. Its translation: CASSLGPSGSVYEQYF.

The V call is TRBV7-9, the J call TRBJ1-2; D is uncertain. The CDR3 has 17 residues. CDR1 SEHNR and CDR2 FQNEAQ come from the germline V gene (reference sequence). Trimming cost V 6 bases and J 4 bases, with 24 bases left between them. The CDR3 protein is CASSREFATISGYGYTF. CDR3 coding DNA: TGTGCCAGCAGTCGGGAGTTCGCCACCATTTCTGGCTATGGCTACACCTTC.

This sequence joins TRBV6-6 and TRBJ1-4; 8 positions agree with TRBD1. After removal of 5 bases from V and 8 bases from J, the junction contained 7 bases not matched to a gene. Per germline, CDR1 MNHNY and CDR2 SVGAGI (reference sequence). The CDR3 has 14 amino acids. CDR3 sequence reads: CASSPGRGQEKLFF. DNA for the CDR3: TGTGCCAGCAGTCCCGGCAGGGGGCAGGAAAAACTGTTTTTT.

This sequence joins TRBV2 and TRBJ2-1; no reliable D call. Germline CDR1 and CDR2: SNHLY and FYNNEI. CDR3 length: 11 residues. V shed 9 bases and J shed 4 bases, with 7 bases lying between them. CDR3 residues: CASSGYNEQFF. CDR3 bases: TGTGCCAGTTCGGGTTACAATGAGCAGTTCTTC.

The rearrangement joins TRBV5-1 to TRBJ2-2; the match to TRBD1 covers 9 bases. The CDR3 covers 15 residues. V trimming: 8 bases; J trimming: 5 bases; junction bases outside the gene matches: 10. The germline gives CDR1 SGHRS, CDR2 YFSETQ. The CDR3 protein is CASQTGGIWTGELFF. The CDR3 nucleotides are TGCGCCAGTCAAACAGGGGGCATTTGGACCGGGGAGCTGTTTTTT.

CDR3 region: CASSMGRTNTEAFF. The CDR3 nucleotides read TGTGCCAGTAGTATGGGCAGGACTAACACTGAAGCTTTCTTT. The rearrangement links TRBV19 to TRBJ1-1, with unresolved D. V lost 3 bases to trimming and J lost 2 bases, with 10 bases between them. This CDR3 spans 14 amino acids. CDR1 is LNHDA, CDR2 SQIVND, per germline (reference sequence).

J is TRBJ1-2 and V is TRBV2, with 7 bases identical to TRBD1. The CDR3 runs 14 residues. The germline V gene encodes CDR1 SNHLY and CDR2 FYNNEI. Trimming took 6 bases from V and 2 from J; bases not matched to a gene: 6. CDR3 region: CASSKQGPNYGYTF. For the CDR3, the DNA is TGTGCCAGCAGCAAACAGGGGCCAAACTATGGCTACACCTTC.

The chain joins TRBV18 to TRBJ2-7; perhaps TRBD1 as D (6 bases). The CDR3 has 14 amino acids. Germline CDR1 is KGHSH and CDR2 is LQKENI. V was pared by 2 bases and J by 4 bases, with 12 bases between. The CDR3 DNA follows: TGTGCCAGCTCACCAACCGGGACACAGTACGAGCAGTACTTC. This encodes CASSPTGTQYEQYF. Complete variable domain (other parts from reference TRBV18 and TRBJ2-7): NAGVMQNPRHLVRRRGQEARLRCSPMKGHSHVYWYRQLPEEGLKFMVYLQKENIIDESGMPKERFSAEFPKEGPSILRIQQVVRGDSAAYFCASSPTGTQYEQYFGPGTRLTVT.

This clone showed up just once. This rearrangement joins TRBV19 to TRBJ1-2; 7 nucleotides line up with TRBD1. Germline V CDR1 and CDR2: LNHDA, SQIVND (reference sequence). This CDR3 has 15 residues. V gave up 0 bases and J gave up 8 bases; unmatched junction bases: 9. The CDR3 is CASSIDHGTVEGYTF. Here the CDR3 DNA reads TGTGCCAGTAGTATAGATCACGGGACAGTGGAAGGCTACACCTTC.

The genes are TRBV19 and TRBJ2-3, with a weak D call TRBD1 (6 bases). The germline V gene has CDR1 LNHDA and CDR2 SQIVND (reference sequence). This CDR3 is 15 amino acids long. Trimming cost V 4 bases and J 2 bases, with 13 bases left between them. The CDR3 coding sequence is TGTGCCAGTAGTAAGAGGACAGACCCCACAGATACGCAGTATTTT. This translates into CASSKRTDPTDTQYF.

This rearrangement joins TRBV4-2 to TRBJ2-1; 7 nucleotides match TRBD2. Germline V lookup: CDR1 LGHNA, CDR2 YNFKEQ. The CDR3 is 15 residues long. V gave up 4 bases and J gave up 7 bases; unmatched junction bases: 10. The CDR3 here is CASSLSQAGENEQFF. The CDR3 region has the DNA TGTGCCAGCAGCCTCTCTCAGGCGGGAGAGAATGAGCAGTTCTTC.

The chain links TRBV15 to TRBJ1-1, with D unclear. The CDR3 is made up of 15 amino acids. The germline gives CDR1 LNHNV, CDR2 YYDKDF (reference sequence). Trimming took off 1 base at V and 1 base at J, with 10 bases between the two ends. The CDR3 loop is CATSRATETNTEAFF. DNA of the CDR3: TGTGCCACCAGCAGAGCTACGGAGACGAACACTGAAGCTTTCTTT.

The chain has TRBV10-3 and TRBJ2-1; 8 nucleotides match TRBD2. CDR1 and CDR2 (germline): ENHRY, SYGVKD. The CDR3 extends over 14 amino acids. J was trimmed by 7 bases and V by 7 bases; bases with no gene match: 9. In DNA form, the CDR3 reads TGTGCCATCACGCCAGCGGGGGTTGGGAATGAGCAGTTCTTC. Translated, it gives CAITPAGVGNEQFF.

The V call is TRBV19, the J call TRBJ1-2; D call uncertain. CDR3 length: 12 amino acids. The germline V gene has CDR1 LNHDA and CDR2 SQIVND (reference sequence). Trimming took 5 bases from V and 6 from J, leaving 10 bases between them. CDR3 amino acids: CASSPVGHGYTF. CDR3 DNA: TGTGCCAGTAGTCCCGTTGGCCATGGCTACACCTTC.